The 6 T cell receptor beta chains presented below share a single source sample, sequenced in a study of blood T cell repertoires in COVID-19 (dated by TCRdb to about 2020). Library creation used the immunoSEQ multiplex PCR assay. Sourced from immuneACCESS, this table was stored by TCRdb with only in-frame sequences that have V and J called. A share of the clones is absent; for the studies checked, an unresolved V gene accounts for under half, and the remainder has no known explanation. The sample yields approximately 240,000 clones; about 93% were counted once. Over 1.5% of the sample is held by the ten biggest clonotypes. The sample was PBMCs or T cells enriched from blood (not recorded which). The receptors here all came from a woman aged 18-29 years who had recovered from COVID-19.

This clone was counted once. The rearrangement joins TRBV3-1 (or the pseudogene TRBV3-2) to TRBJ2-7, with 8 bases that match TRBD2. V gave up 1 base and J gave up 0 bases; unmatched junction bases: 11. From germline, CDR1 is LGHDT and CDR2 YNNKEL (reference sequence). This CDR3 has 18 amino acids. CDR3 nucleotide sequence: TGTGCCAGCAGCCAAGTGCCAGGGAGCGGGAGCCACTCCTACGAGCAGTACTTC. This translates into CASSQVPGSGSHSYEQYF.

This clone was seen just once. The chain uses TRBV27 and TRBJ2-7, with D tentatively TRBD2 (6 bases). With 2 bases removed from V and 2 bases from J, the gap between germline ends came to 19 bases. Per germline, CDR1 MNHEY and CDR2 SMNVEV (reference sequence). The CDR3 totals 17 residues. DNA for the CDR3: TGTGCCAGCAGTTTAACCCCTATAGCGGAGCACCCCTACGAGCAGTACTTC. This codes for CASSLTPIAEHPYEQYF.

The chain employs TRBV28 and TRBJ2-7, with D maybe TRBD1 (5 bases). V lost 8 bases and J lost 3, with 17 bases in between. The CDR3 has 14 residues. CDR1 and CDR2 from the germline V gene are MDHEN and SYDVKM. CDR3 DNA sequence: TGTGCCAGCGCCGATGGGCAGGGCCTCTACGAGCAGTACTTC. Translating it yields CASADGQGLYEQYF. Looking up the rest from reference TRBV28 and TRBJ2-7 gives the full variable domain: DVKVTQSSRYLVKRTGEKVFLECVQDMDHENMFWYRQDPGLGLRLIYFSYDVKMKEKGDIPEGYSVSREKKERFSLILESASTNQTSMYLCASADGQGLYEQYFGPGTRLTVT.

This sequence joins TRBV28 and TRBJ2-7, with D perhaps matching TRBD1 (6 bases). This CDR3 region has 14 residues. Germline V CDR1 and CDR2: MDHEN, SYDVKM. The V end was cut by 3 bases, the J end by 6 bases, with 15 bases between. The CDR3, as DNA: TGTGCCAGCAGTTTTCACAGGGAAGGAAGCGAGCAGTACTTC. As protein: CASSFHREGSEQYF.

The chain combines TRBV3-1 (or the pseudogene TRBV3-2) with TRBJ1-2; D is uncertain. V lost 1 base and J lost 8, with 11 bases in between. Germline CDR1 is LGHDT and CDR2 is YNNKEL (reference sequence). The CDR3 is made up of 13 amino acids. This CDR3 reads CASSQAWAVGYTF. For the CDR3, the DNA is TGTGCCAGCAGCCAAGCGTGGGCCGTGGGCTACACCTTC.

The chain combines TRBV3-1 (or the pseudogene TRBV3-2) with TRBJ1-5; the D is unclear. The CDR3 runs 12 residues. Germline V gives CDR1 LGHDT, CDR2 YNNKEL (reference sequence). The V gene lost 4 bases and the J gene lost 4 bases, with 5 bases spanning the gap. CDR3 bases: TGTGCCAGCAGCCTACAGAATCAGCCCCAGCATTTT. The encoded protein is CASSLQNQPQHF.